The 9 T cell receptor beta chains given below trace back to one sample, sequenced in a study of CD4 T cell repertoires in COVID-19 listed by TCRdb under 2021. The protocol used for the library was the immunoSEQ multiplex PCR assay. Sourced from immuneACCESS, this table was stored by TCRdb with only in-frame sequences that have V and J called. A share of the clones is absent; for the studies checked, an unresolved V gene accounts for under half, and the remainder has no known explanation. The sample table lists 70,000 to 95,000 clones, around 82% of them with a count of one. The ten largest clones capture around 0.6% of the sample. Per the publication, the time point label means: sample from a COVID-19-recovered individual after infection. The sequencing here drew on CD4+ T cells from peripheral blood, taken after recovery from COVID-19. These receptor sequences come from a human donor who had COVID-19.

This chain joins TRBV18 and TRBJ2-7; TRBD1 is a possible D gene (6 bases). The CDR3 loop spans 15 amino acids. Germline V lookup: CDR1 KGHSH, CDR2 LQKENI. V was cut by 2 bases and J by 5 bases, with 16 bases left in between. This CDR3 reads CASSPSRQGINEQYF. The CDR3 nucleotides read TGTGCCAGCTCACCATCGAGGCAGGGGATTAACGAGCAGTACTTC.

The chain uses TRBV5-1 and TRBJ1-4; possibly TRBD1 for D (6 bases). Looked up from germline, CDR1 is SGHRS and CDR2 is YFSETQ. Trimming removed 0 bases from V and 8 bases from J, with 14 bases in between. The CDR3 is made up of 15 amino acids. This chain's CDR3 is CASSLEGRGWEKLFF. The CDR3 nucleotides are TGCGCCAGCAGCTTGGAGGGCAGGGGCTGGGAAAAACTGTTTTTT.

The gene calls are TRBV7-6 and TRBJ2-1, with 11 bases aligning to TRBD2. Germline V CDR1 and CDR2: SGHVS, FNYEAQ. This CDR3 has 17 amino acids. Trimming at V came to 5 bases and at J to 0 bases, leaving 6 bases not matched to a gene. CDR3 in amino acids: CASSRTSGFFSYNEQFF. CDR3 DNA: TGTGCCAGCAGCAGGACTAGCGGGTTTTTCTCCTACAATGAGCAGTTCTTC.

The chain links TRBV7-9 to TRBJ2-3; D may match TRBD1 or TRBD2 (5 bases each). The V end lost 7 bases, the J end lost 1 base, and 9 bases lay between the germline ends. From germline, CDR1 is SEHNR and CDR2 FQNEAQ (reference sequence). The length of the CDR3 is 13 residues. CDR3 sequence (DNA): TGTGCCAGCACCATGGGGGGCACAGATACGCAGTATTTT. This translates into CASTMGGTDTQYF. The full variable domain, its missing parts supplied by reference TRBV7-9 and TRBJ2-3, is DTGVSQNPRHKITKRGQNVTFRCDPISEHNRLYWYRQTLGQGPEFLTYFQNEAQLEKSRLLSDRFSAERPKGSFSTLEIQRTEQGDSAMYLCASTMGGTDTQYFGPGTRLTVL.

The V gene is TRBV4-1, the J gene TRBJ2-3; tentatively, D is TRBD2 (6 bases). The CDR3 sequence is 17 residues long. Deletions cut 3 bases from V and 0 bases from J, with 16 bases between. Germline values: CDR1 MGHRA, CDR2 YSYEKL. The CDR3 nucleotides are TGCGCCAGCAGCCATCTACTTAGCGGACTCAGCACAGATACGCAGTATTTT. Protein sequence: CASSHLLSGLSTDTQYF.

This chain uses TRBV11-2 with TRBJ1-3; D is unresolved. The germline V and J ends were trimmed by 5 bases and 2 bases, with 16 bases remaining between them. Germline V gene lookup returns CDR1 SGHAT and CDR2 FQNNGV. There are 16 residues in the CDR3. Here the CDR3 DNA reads TGTGCCAGCAGCCTACGTTTACTCCAAGCTGGAAACACCATATATTTT. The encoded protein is CASSLRLLQAGNTIYF.

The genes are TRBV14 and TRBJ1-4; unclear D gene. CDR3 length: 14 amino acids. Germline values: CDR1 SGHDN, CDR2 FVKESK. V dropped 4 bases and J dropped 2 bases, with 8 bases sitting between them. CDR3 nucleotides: TGTGCCAGCAGCCGGGCGCAGACTAATGAAAAACTGTTTTTT. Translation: CASSRAQTNEKLFF. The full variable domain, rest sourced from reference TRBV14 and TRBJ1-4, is EAGVTQFPSHSVIEKGQTVTLRCDPISGHDNLYWYRRVMGKEIKFLLHFVKESKQDESGMPNNRFLAERTGGTYSTLKVQPAELEDSGVYFCASSRAQTNEKLFFGSGTQLSVL.

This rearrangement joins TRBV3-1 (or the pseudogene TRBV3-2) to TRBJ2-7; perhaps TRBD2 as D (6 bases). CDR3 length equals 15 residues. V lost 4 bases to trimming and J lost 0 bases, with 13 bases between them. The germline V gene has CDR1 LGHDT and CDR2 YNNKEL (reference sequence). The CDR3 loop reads CASSPSPGGSYEQYF. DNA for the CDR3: TGTGCCAGCAGCCCGTCTCCCGGGGGCTCCTACGAGCAGTACTTC.

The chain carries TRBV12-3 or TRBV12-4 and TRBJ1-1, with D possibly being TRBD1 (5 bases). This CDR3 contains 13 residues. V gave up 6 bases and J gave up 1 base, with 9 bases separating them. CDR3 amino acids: CASSLGGNTEAFF. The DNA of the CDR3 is TGTGCCAGCAGCTTGGGGGGGAACACTGAAGCTTTCTTT.